These 5 T cell receptor beta chains originate from one sample sequenced in a study of blood T cell repertoires in COVID-19. Libraries were prepared by immunoSEQ multiplex PCR; TCRdb keeps only in-frame clonotypes and omits some of them. In the table there are about 200,000 clones, around 90% of which are singletons. The sample was PBMCs or T cells enriched from blood (not recorded which). The source is a woman in her 30s who had recovered from COVID-19.

The chain uses TRBV2 and TRBJ2-3; 7 nucleotides align to TRBD2. The CDR3 contains 13 residues. Trimming at V came to 4 bases and at J to 5 bases, leaving 3 bases not matched to a gene. Per the germline V gene, CDR1 is SNHLY and CDR2 is FYNNEI. The CDR3 region is CASSGLALDTQYF. The CDR3 DNA reads TGTGCCAGCAGTGGACTAGCCCTAGATACGCAGTATTTT.

This clone was counted once. The chain links TRBV11-2 to TRBJ2-1, with 8 positions matching TRBD1. Trimming took 1 base from V and 3 from J; bases not matched to a gene: 11. Germline CDR1 and CDR2: SGHAT and FQNNGV. The CDR3 is 18 residues long. CDR3 loop: CASSLGGSGTGNYNEQFF. CDR3 bases: TGTGCCAGCAGCTTAGGAGGTTCCGGGACAGGTAACTACAATGAGCAGTTCTTC.

The chain is built from TRBV7-9 and TRBJ1-1; a possible D gene is TRBD1 (5 bases). The V gene's germline CDR1 is SEHNR and CDR2 FQNEAQ (reference sequence). CDR3 length: 16 amino acids. The germline V and J ends were trimmed by 3 bases and 5 bases, with 19 bases remaining between them. As DNA, the CDR3 is TGTGCCAGCAGCTTGGAGGGGCGTAAACGGCCGACTGAAGCTTTCTTT. It translates to CASSLEGRKRPTEAFF.

This chain uses TRBV28 with TRBJ2-7; 8 bases map to TRBD1. The CDR3 length is 16 residues. The J segment lost 2 bases and the V segment lost 5 bases, leaving 11 bases of the junction unmatched. The V gene's germline CDR1 is MDHEN and CDR2 SYDVKM. CDR3 sequence (DNA): TGTGCCAGCAGTCTGCCGGGCAGGGGGCGAACCTACGAGCAGTACTTC. Amino acid sequence: CASSLPGRGRTYEQYF.

The genes are TRBV19 and TRBJ2-1, with 9 bases aligning to TRBD1. CDR3 length: 11 amino acids. V trimming: 6 bases; J trimming: 14 bases; junction bases outside the gene matches: 5. Germline V gives CDR1 LNHDA, CDR2 SQIVND (reference sequence). The CDR3 spells CASSLGTGKFF. For the CDR3, the DNA is TGTGCCAGTAGCTTGGGGACAGGGAAGTTCTTC.